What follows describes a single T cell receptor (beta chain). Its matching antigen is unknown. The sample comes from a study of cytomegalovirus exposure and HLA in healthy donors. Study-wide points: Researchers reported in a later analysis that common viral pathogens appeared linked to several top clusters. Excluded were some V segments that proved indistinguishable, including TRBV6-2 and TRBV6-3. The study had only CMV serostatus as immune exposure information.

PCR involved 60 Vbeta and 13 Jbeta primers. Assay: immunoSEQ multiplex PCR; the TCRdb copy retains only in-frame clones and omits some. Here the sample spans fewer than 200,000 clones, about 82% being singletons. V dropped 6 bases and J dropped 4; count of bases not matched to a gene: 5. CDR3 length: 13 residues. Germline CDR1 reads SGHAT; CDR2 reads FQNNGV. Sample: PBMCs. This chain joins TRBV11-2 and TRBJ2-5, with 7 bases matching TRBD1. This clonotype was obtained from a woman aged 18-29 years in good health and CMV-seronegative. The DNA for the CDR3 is TGTGCCAGCAGTTCAAGGACAGGAGAGACCCAGTACTTC. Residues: CASSSRTGETQYF.